The 4 T cell receptor beta chains listed next were all sequenced from one sample in a study of shared clonotypes between healthy human individuals (dated by TCRdb to the early 2020s). For the CD8 naive samples, CD45RO-negative cells were positively selected for CCR7, yielding a CD45RA+CCR7+ population from which TemRA cells were excluded. Receptor amplification or capture employed the immunoSEQ multiplex PCR assay. In its TCRdb copy, this immuneACCESS table keeps in-frame sequences only and misses some clones. Where compared with another copy, unresolved V genes explain less than half of these, and the others have no known cause. This sample gives under 850,000 clones in total; about 91% of them show up just once. The ten most abundant clones make up nearly 25% of the sample. The specimen sequenced was naive CD8+ T cells sorted from blood. The sample's cell subset or site, from its label and the paper: CD45RA+CCR7+. The source of these receptors is a man between 25 and 39 years old in good health.

This chain links TRBV6-6 with TRBJ2-2, with TRBD1 matching over 7 bases. Germline V gives CDR1 MNHNY, CDR2 SVGAGI (reference sequence). The ends lost 0 bases at V and 5 bases at J; junction bases unmatched: 6. CDR3 length equals 16 residues. The DNA of the CDR3 is TGTGCCAGCAGTTACTCCGGACAGGTCATTACCGGGGAGCTGTTTTTT. It codes for CASSYSGQVITGELFF.

V and J are TRBV6-5 and TRBJ1-5; the D is unclear. The CDR3 contains 13 residues. Trimming removed 2 bases at V and 7 bases at J, with 9 bases between. Germline-derived CDR1 and CDR2 are MNHEY and SVGAGI. The chain's CDR3 is CASSYGSEQPQHF. CDR3 DNA sequence: TGTGCCAGCAGTTACGGGTCGGAACAGCCCCAGCATTTT.

The chain is built from TRBV5-1 and TRBJ2-5, with TRBD2 matching over 9 bases. J was trimmed by 0 bases and V by 0 bases; bases with no gene match: 6. There are 17 residues in the CDR3. Germline CDR1 is SGHRS and CDR2 is YFSETQ. The CDR3 DNA is TGCGCCAGCAGCTTGGGCCTAGCGGGAAATTACCAAGAGACCCAGTACTTC. It is translated as CASSLGLAGNYQETQYF.

The genes are TRBV7-6 and TRBJ2-7; D possibly corresponds to TRBD2 (5 bases). The CDR3 has 13 residues. Germline CDR1 reads SGHVS; CDR2 reads FNYEAQ. Trimming took off 7 bases at V and 3 bases at J, with 13 bases between the two ends. The DNA for the CDR3 is TGTGCCAGCAATGAGGGTAGCAGCTACGAGCAGTACTTC. Translation gives CASNEGSSYEQYF. Looking up the rest from reference TRBV7-6 and TRBJ2-7 gives the full variable domain: GAGVSQSPRYKVTKRGQDVALRCDPISGHVSLYWYRQALGQGPEFLTYFNYEAQQDKSGLPNDRFSAERPEGSISTLTIQRTEQRDSAMYRCASNEGSSYEQYFGPGTRLTVT.